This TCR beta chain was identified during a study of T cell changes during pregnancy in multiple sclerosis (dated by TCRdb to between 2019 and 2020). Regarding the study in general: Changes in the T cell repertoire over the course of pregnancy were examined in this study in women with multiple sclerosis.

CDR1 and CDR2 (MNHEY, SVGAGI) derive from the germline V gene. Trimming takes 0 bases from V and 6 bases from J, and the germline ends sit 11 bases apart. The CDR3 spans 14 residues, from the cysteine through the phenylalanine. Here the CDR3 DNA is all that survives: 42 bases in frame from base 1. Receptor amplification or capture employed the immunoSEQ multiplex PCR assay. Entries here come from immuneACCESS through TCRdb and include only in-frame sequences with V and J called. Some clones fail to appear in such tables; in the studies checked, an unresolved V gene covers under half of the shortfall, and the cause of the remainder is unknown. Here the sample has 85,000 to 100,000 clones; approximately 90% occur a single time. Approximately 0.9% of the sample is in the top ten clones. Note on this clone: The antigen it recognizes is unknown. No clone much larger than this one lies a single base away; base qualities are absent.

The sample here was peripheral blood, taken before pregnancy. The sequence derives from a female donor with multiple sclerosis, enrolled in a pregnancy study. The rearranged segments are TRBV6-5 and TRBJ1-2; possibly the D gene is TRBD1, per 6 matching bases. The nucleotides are TGTGCCAGCAGTTACTCGGAACAGGGTAATGGCTACACCTTC. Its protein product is CASSYSEQGNGYTF.